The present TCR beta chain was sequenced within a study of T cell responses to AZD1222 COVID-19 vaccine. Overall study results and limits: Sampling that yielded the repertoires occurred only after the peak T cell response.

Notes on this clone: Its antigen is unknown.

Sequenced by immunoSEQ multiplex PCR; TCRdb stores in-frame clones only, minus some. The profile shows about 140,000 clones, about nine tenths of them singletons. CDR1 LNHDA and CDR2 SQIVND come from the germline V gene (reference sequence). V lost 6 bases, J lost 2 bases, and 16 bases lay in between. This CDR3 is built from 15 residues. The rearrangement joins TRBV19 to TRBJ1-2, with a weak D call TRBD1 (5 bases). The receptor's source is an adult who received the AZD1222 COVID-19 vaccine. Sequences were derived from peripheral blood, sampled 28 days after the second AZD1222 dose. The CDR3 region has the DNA TGTGCCAGTAGCTCGTTACGGGGCACCAACTATGGCTACACCTTC. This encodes CASSSLRGTNYGYTF.